The rows below give T cell receptor beta chains drawn from one sample of a study of T cell changes during pregnancy in multiple sclerosis. The protocol was immunoSEQ multiplex PCR, while the TCRdb copy is restricted to in-frame clones and leaves out a portion. The table records about 59,000 clones, just over 90% of them present only once. The sample in question was CD4+ T cells from peripheral blood mononuclear cells, obtained before pregnancy. The origin of the receptors is a female donor with multiple sclerosis, enrolled in a pregnancy study. Both conserved end residues are part of each CDR3. The D gene is left open where the match is weak. Clone size is given for some rows only: seen once, a few or many times, or a class if the clone is expanded.

TRBJ1-2,TRBV6-5,TRBD1,once,CASSTGTGYGYTF,TGTGCCAGCAGTACCGGGACAGGATATGGCTACACCTTC
TRBJ1-5,TRBV19,TRBD1,-,CASSADRVGQPQHF,TGTGCCAGTAGTGCGGACAGGGTAGGTCAGCCCCAGCATTTT
TRBJ2-7,TRBV4-2,TRBD2,-,CASSQGWDYNPYEQYF,TGTGCCAGCAGCCAAGGGTGGGACTACAATCCCTACGAGCAGTACTTC
TRBJ2-3,TRBV19,-,-,CASSILLATDTQYF,TGTGCCAGTAGTATTTTGTTAGCCACAGATACGCAGTATTTT
TRBJ2-1,TRBV4-3,-,-,CASSQDKLVNNEQFF,TGCGCCAGCAGCCAAGATAAGTTAGTCAATAATGAGCAGTTCTTC
TRBJ2-7,TRBV4-2,TRBD2,-,CASSQEGRVEQYF,TGTGCCAGCAGCCAAGAAGGGAGGGTCGAGCAGTACTTC
TRBJ2-3,TRBV7-9,-,many,CASSLEPADTQYF,TGTGCCAGCAGCTTAGAACCGGCAGATACGCAGTATTTT
TRBJ1-5,TRBV7-8,-,-,CASSHGVLNQPQHF,TGTGCCAGCAGCCACGGGGTACTCAATCAGCCCCAGCATTTT
TRBJ2-2,TRBV7-3,TRBD1,few,CASSLATGGGGGELFF,TGTGCCAGCAGCTTAGCGACAGGGGGTGGCGGCGGGGAGCTGTTTTTT
TRBJ1-2,TRBV19,-,-,CASSIGQITYGYTF,TGTGCCAGTAGTATAGGACAGATAACCTATGGCTACACCTTC
TRBJ1-2,TRBV11-2,-,-,CASSVRGRDGYTF,TGTGCCAGCAGTGTCAGGGGAAGGGATGGCTACACCTTC
TRBJ2-5,TRBV7-8,TRBD2,-,CASSLRLAGIPTQYF,TGTGCCAGCAGCTTACGACTAGCGGGTATTCCAACCCAGTACTTC
TRBJ1-2,TRBV5-5,-,-,CASSWMDTTNYGYTF,TGTGCCAGCAGCTGGATGGACACAACTAACTATGGCTACACCTTC
TRBJ2-7,TRBV29-1,-,-,CSVERGTEQYF,TGCAGCGTTGAGAGGGGGACGGAGCAGTACTTC
TRBJ1-2,TRBV11-3,-,-,CASSSGTYNNYGYTF,TGTGCCAGCAGCTCCGGGACATACAATAACTATGGCTACACCTTC
TRBJ2-5,TRBV7-2,TRBD2,-,CASSLAGTSLQETQYF,TGTGCCAGCAGCTTAGCGGGGACTAGTTTGCAGGAGACCCAGTACTTC
TRBJ1-1,TRBV2,TRBD1,-,CASRRGQGAGTEAFF,TGTGCCAGCAGAAGAGGACAGGGGGCAGGAACTGAAGCTTTCTTT
TRBJ2-1,TRBV4-2,-,-,CASSQGSNEQFF,TGTGCCAGCAGCCAAGGCAGCAATGAGCAGTTCTTC
TRBJ1-3,TRBV5-1,TRBD1,once,CASSLDGQGSGNTIYF,TGCGCCAGCAGCTTGGATGGACAGGGCTCTGGAAACACCATATATTTT
TRBJ2-2,TRBV4-3,-,few,CASSRISGSGELFF,TGCGCCAGCAGCCGCATAAGCGGGTCTGGGGAGCTGTTTTTT
TRBJ1-1,TRBV25-1,TRBD1,-,CASSEYATGAEAFF,TGTGCCAGCAGTGAATACGCGACAGGGGCTGAAGCTTTCTTT
TRBJ2-7,TRBV2,-,-,CASSDRTAYEQYF,TGTGCCAGCAGTGATCGGACAGCGTACGAGCAGTACTTC
TRBJ2-7,TRBV18,TRBD1,-,CASSPIRGTANYEQYF,TGTGCCAGCTCACCAATTAGAGGGACAGCCAACTACGAGCAGTACTTC
TRBJ1-5,TRBV18,TRBD1,-,CASSPDRGQPQHF,TGTGCCAGCTCACCGGACAGGGGACAGCCCCAGCATTTT
TRBJ2-7,TRBV5-1,TRBD2,-,CASGETSGKRHEQYF,TGCGCCAGCGGGGAGACTAGCGGGAAGCGGCACGAGCAGTACTTC
TRBJ1-1,TRBV6-5,-,-,CASRPRGLTEAFF,TGTGCCAGCAGGCCCCGGGGATTGACTGAAGCTTTCTTT
TRBJ2-3,TRBV14,TRBD2,-,CASSVRLAGGTDTQYF,TGTGCCAGCAGCGTCCGACTAGCGGGAGGCACAGATACGCAGTATTTT
TRBJ2-7,TRBV6-1,-,-,CASSLTYEQYF,TGTGCCAGCAGCCTAACCTACGAGCAGTACTTC